This T cell receptor beta chain stems from a study of blood T cells in healthy people across ages. The study's findings and limits: Per million T cells, the diversity of TCR beta decreased roughly linearly as age advanced. Aged donors had fewer naive CD4+ cells and lower diversity than long-lived donors. It was held that the diversity estimates obtained from one million T cells were underestimates.

Germline CDR1 DFQATT, CDR2 SNEGSKA (reference sequence). The CDR3 runs to 15 residues. V was pared by 4 bases and J by 4 bases, with 12 bases of the junction left unmatched. Using a J-beta primer mix together with a sample-barcoded 5' primer, a second PCR was run for roughly 6 to 11 cycles. Each CDR3 protein gets one entry after TCRdb re-called the 5' RACE reads with MiXCR. The sample has about 800,000 distinct CDR3 sequences; around half are singletons. This clonotype appeared a single time. What it recognizes is unknown. Peripheral blood samples of roughly 10 milliliters were drawn from each donor. The receptor's source is a man older than 75 in good health. The chain joins TRBV20-1 to TRBJ2-7; 8 bases line up with TRBD1. Sequenced material: blood. DNA for the CDR3: TGCAGTGCTAATGGCCAGGGGACAGGCCTATACGAGCAGTACTTC. Residues: CSANGQGTGLYEQYF.